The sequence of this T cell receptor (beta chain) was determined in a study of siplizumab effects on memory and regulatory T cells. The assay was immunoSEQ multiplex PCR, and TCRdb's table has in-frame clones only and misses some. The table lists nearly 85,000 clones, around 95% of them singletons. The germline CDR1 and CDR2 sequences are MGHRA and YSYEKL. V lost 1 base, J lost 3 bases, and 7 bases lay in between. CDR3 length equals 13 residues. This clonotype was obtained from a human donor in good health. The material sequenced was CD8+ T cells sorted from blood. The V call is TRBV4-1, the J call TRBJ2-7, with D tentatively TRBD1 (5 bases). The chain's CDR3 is CASSQAQDYEQYF. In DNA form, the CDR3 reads TGCGCCAGCAGCCAAGCACAGGACTACGAGCAGTACTTC.